This T cell receptor beta chain came from a study of T cells in Graves' hyperthyroidism and ophthalmopathy. Study observations and caveats: Stable hyperthyroidism and ophthalmopathy were separated using 13 V-J signatures.

As for this clonotype: Antigen: not known.

Graves' hyperthyroidism was deemed stable absent ophthalmopathy progression within 18 months. Lactation, pregnancy, other autoimmune disease or uncontrolled infection led to exclusion of patients. Cells are PBMCs isolated from more than 8.5 ml of fresh blood. TCR beta CDR3 region amplification was performed from RNA transcripts. Using the HTBI primer set, a first-round RT-PCR was run on the TCR CDR3. A single record per CDR3 protein comes from TCRdb applying MiXCR to the multiplex PCR reads. This table has a few hundred thousand distinct CDR3 sequences, about 13% appearing once. The source of this sequence is a woman between 18 and 30 years old with Graves' hyperthyroidism. Sequencing used blood.

The chain's CDR3 is CASKTTGQNLWGYTF. CDR3 nucleotides: TGTGCCAGCAAAACTACAGGACAGAACCTCTGGGGCTACACCTTC. V usage is TRBV12-3 or TRBV12-4 and J usage is TRBJ1-2; D possibly corresponds to TRBD1 (6 bases). Trimming took 7 bases from V and 8 from J, leaving 23 bases between them. The CDR3 contains 15 residues.